The 10 T cell receptor beta chains below all came from one sample that was sequenced in a study of blood T cell repertoires in COVID-19. Profiled with immunoSEQ multiplex PCR; TCRdb holds only in-frame clones, not every one. The table shows roughly 93,000 clones, with 81% occurring only once. The sample was peripheral blood. The receptors here all came from an elderly woman with acute or convalescent COVID-19.

The rearrangement joins TRBV7-8 to TRBJ1-2; 10 nucleotides agree with TRBD1. J was trimmed by 8 bases and V by 1 base; bases with no gene match: 7. The germline V gene has CDR1 SGHVS and CDR2 FQNEAQ. CDR3 size: 15 residues. The CDR3 region has the DNA TGTGCCAGCAGCTTAGACCCGGGACAGGGGTACGGCTACACCTTC. It is translated as CASSLDPGQGYGYTF.

Only a few counts were recorded for this clone. The chain employs TRBV18 and TRBJ2-7; tentatively, D is TRBD1 (5 bases). The V gene lost 1 base and the J gene lost 3 bases, with 7 bases spanning the gap. Germline CDR1 reads KGHSH; CDR2 reads LQKENI. The CDR3 runs to 13 residues. CDR3 sequence (DNA): TGTGCCAGCTCACCACAGGGGTTCTACGAGCAGTACGTC. Translated: CASSPQGFYEQYV.

The chain recombines TRBV2 with TRBJ2-3; D might be TRBD2 (6 bases). Germline assignment: CDR1 SNHLY and CDR2 FYNNEI. Trimming left V 7 bases short and J 3 bases short, with 11 bases between. The CDR3 extends over 13 amino acids. The CDR3 DNA reads TGTGCCAGCACCAGACTAGAAACAGATACGCAGTATTTT. It is translated as CASTRLETDTQYF.

This clone was detected only once. The chain carries TRBV6-6 and TRBJ1-1; TRBD1 is a possible D gene (5 bases). The CDR3 loop spans 14 amino acids. Germline V CDR1 and CDR2: MNHNY, SVGAGI (reference sequence). The germline V and J ends were trimmed by 7 bases and 1 base, with 13 bases remaining between them. This chain's CDR3 is CASTLGRENTEAFF. The CDR3 nucleotides read TGTGCCAGCACCCTGGGCAGGGAGAACACTGAAGCTTTCTTT.

The chain combines TRBV6-5 with TRBJ2-3, with D possibly being TRBD2 (6 bases). The germline V gene has CDR1 MNHEY and CDR2 SVGAGI. The CDR3 runs to 14 residues. Trimming took off 7 bases at V and 3 bases at J, with 14 bases between the two ends. CDR3 residues: CASKRAGLTDTQYF. CDR3 nucleotides: TGTGCCAGCAAACGGGCGGGGTTGACAGATACGCAGTATTTT.

V usage is TRBV5-1 and J usage is TRBJ2-2, with 7 positions matching TRBD1. This CDR3 comprises 14 residues. Losses at the gene ends were 3 bases for V and 5 bases for J; bases not matched to a gene: 4. Germline V gene sequence: CDR1 SGHRS, CDR2 YFSETQ. In nucleotides, the CDR3 is TGCGCCAGCAGCTCCGACAGGGCAACCGGGGAGCTGTTTTTT. It yields the protein CASSSDRATGELFF.

V and J are TRBV5-4 and TRBJ2-3; 7 bases match TRBD1. The length of the CDR3 is 17 residues. The germline V gene has CDR1 SGHNT and CDR2 YYREEE (reference sequence). The J segment lost 3 bases and the V segment lost 4 bases, leaving 14 bases of the junction unmatched. The CDR3: CASSPGSGQVRTDTQYF. CDR3 sequence (DNA): TGTGCCAGCAGCCCCGGCAGCGGACAGGTTCGGACAGATACGCAGTATTTT.

The chain combines TRBV18 with TRBJ1-6, with 12 bases matching TRBD1. With V trimmed by 3 bases and J by 9 bases, 6 bases remained unmatched. Germline assignment: CDR1 KGHSH and CDR2 LQKENI. The length of the CDR3 is 16 residues. The CDR3: CASSPDGTGGSSPLHF. Here the CDR3 DNA reads TGTGCCAGCTCACCCGACGGGACAGGGGGCTCTTCACCCCTCCACTTT.

The gene calls are TRBV11-2 and TRBJ2-6; D ambiguous. This CDR3 spans 14 amino acids. Between the trimmed V and J ends, which lost 5 bases and 2 bases, there was a span of 7 bases. Germline CDR1 and CDR2: SGHAT and FQNNGV. The CDR3 loop reads CASSHSTGANVLTF. The DNA of the CDR3 is TGTGCCAGCAGCCATTCTACTGGGGCCAACGTCCTGACTTTC.

This chain joins TRBV30 and TRBJ1-2; a possible D gene is TRBD1 (5 bases). CDR1 is GTSNPN and CDR2 is SVGIG in the germline V gene (reference sequence). V was pared by 3 bases and J by 1 base, with 12 bases between. This CDR3 spans 14 amino acids. CDR3 nucleotides: TGTGCCTGGAGGGATCGCGACAGTAACTATGGCTACACCTTC. As protein: CAWRDRDSNYGYTF.